The clone carrying this TCR beta chain was picked up a small number of times. CDR1 is MGHDK and CDR2 is SYGVNS in the germline V gene. V lost 1 base, J lost 5 bases, and 2 bases lay in between. This CDR3 has 12 amino acids. This entry belongs to a study of T cell repertoires in cytomegalovirus infection. Study information: Matching HLA type and CMV infection were both indicated by public TCR beta signatures.

TCRdb reanalysed the reads using MiXCR and keeps one entry per CDR3 protein. The sample carries about 740,000 distinct CDR3 sequences, 35% to 40% recorded once. The chain links TRBV25-1 to TRBJ1-4; D ambiguous. What was sequenced was PBMCs. The clonotype originates from a human donor in good health (CMV status not recorded). Some clones in this sample may be carry-over from other donors' samples. CDR3 nucleotides: TGTGCCAGCAGTGAATGGAATGAAAAACTGTTTTTT. It yields the protein CASSEWNEKLFF.